Listed here is a single TCR beta chain. Its antigen is currently unknown. This CDR3 spans 16 amino acids. The germline gives CDR1 MRHNA, CDR2 SNTAGT. V gave up 0 bases and J gave up 4 bases, with 15 bases separating them. This specimen comes from a study of T cell responses to AZD1222 COVID-19 vaccine. Study observations and caveats: Spike-specific TCRs gained breadth and depth after people received two AZD1222 doses.

Method: immunoSEQ multiplex PCR; TCRdb's copy keeps in-frame clones and lacks some. The table includes 150,000 or so clones, approximately 88% detected once. The material was peripheral blood, obtained on day 0 of AZD1222 vaccination. The TCR sequence derives from an adult in good health. V gene TRBV6-4 combines with J gene TRBJ1-2; D ambiguous. The DNA of the CDR3 is TGTGCCAGCAGTGACTCGGGGAGGGAACCCTTCTATGGCTACACCTTC. Protein product: CASSDSGREPFYGYTF.